These 15 T cell receptor beta chains share one sample of origin, sequenced in a study of shared clonotypes between healthy human individuals. TCRdb's copy holds only in-frame clones and misses some; the assay was immunoSEQ multiplex PCR. This table has more than 900,000 clones, around 78% appearing once. Sequencing was carried out using memory CD4+ T cells from PBMCs. Subset reported: CD45RA-negative fraction. Receptor source: a man between 18 and 35 years old in good health. Some clones in this sample may be carry-over from other donors' samples.

In regard to this clone: The same CDR3 also results from other DNA sequences found in this sample. The chain has TRBV20-1 and TRBJ1-2, with unresolved D. Per the germline V gene, CDR1 is DFQATT and CDR2 is SNEGSKA (reference sequence). The CDR3 has 10 amino acids. V was pared by 6 bases and J by 3 bases, with 5 bases between. The CDR3 reads CSASDYGYTF. The CDR3 nucleotides read TGCAGTGCGTCGGACTATGGCTACACCTTC.

The chain uses TRBV5-4 and TRBJ2-1, with 7 bases aligning to TRBD2. The V gene end was trimmed by 1 base and the J gene end by 1 base; junction bases not matched to a gene: 8. The CDR3 sequence is 17 residues long. Germline V lookup: CDR1 SGHNT, CDR2 YYREEE (reference sequence). The CDR3 loop reads CASSLRGAGTSYNEQFF. CDR3 bases: TGTGCCAGCAGCTTGAGGGGAGCGGGAACTTCCTACAATGAGCAGTTCTTC.

The chain couples TRBV28 to TRBJ1-1, with D maybe TRBD1 (5 bases). This CDR3 is 13 amino acids long. Germline assignment: CDR1 MDHEN and CDR2 SYDVKM. The V end lost 6 bases, the J end lost 7 bases, and 15 bases lay between the germline ends. In DNA form, the CDR3 reads TGTGCCAGCAGCCTTGGGGGGGGATATGAAGCTTTCTTT. Translating gives CASSLGGGYEAFF.

Remarks on this clone: Other DNA sequences in this specimen translate into the identical CDR3. The V and J genes are TRBV2 and TRBJ2-1, with D uncertain. This CDR3 spans 11 amino acids. The germline V gene has CDR1 SNHLY and CDR2 FYNNEI. V was cut by 8 bases and J by 1 base, with 3 bases left in between. The CDR3, as DNA: TGTGCCAGCTCGTCCTACAATGAGCAGTTCTTC. Protein sequence: CASSSYNEQFF.

The rearrangement links TRBV2 to TRBJ1-5; no definite D call. Germline CDR1 and CDR2: SNHLY and FYNNEI. Trimming removed 4 bases at V and 4 bases at J, with 11 bases between. This CDR3 contains 14 residues. This CDR3 is CASSARAGNQPQHF. In nucleotides, the CDR3 is TGTGCCAGCAGTGCTCGAGCGGGGAATCAGCCCCAGCATTTT.

The chain joins TRBV4-1 to TRBJ1-1, with TRBD1 matching over 8 bases. In germline, CDR1 is MGHRA, CDR2 YSYEKL. The CDR3 runs to 15 residues. V gave up 4 bases and J gave up 3 bases; unmatched junction bases: 7. DNA for the CDR3: TGCGCCAGCAGCCCAGATGGACAGGGTGACACTGAAGCTTTCTTT. Translated: CASSPDGQGDTEAFF.

The count of this clone is one. The CDR3: CASSFGGPRSSGANVLTF. CDR3 DNA: TGTGCCAGCAGTTTTGGAGGGCCCCGGAGCTCTGGGGCCAACGTCCTGACTTTC. The rearrangement joins TRBV28 to TRBJ2-6, with D possibly being TRBD2 (6 bases). The CDR3 length is 18 residues. With 3 bases removed from V and 0 bases from J, the gap between germline ends came to 15 bases. Germline CDR1 is MDHEN and CDR2 is SYDVKM.

This sequence joins TRBV7-2 and TRBJ2-7; D is perhaps TRBD2 (5 bases). The germline V and J ends were trimmed by 4 bases and 5 bases, with 24 bases remaining between them. The germline gives CDR1 SGHTA, CDR2 FQGNSA. The CDR3 spans 17 residues. DNA of the CDR3: TGTGCCAGCAGCTCCGAGGTGGCGGGCCTGACCCCACACGAGCAGTACTTC. Its translation is CASSSEVAGLTPHEQYF.

J is TRBJ2-1 and V is TRBV7-7, with D perhaps TRBD1 (5 bases). Germline-derived CDR1 and CDR2 are SSHAT and FNYEAQ (reference sequence). V was pared by 5 bases and J by 2 bases, with 7 bases between. The CDR3 sequence is 13 residues long. The CDR3 here is CASSPDTYNEQFF. CDR3 nucleotide sequence: TGTGCCAGCAGCCCGGACACCTACAATGAGCAGTTCTTC.

The table lists this clone with a few counts. V usage is TRBV7-7 and J usage is TRBJ1-3, with unresolved D. The CDR3 sequence is 14 residues long. V was pared by 5 bases and J by 2 bases, with 10 bases between. Looked up from germline, CDR1 is SSHAT and CDR2 is FNYEAQ (reference sequence). DNA for the CDR3: TGTGCCAGCAGCGCTTACGGGGCTGGAAACACCATATATTTT. As protein: CASSAYGAGNTIYF.

The rearrangement uses TRBV7-6 and TRBJ2-1; 7 nucleotides align to TRBD2. The germline V gene has CDR1 SGHVS and CDR2 FNYEAQ. Trimming took 1 base from V and 7 from J; bases not matched to a gene: 7. The CDR3 extends over 15 amino acids. The CDR3 region has the DNA TGTGCCAGCAGCTTAGTTAGCGGGCTACAAAATGAGCAGTTCTTC. Translated: CASSLVSGLQNEQFF.

In the case of this clone: This sequence may be a read error, since a much larger clone differs from it by one base. The V and J genes are TRBV28 and TRBJ2-5; 8 nucleotides line up with TRBD2. The CDR3 has 14 amino acids. V lost 7 bases to trimming and J lost 7 bases; unmatched junction nucleotides: 11. CDR1 is MDHEN, CDR2 SYDVKM, per germline. Here the CDR3 reads CASNLSGKEGTQYF. Here the CDR3 DNA reads TGTGCCAGCAACCTTAGCGGGAAGGAGGGGACCCAGTACTTC.

On this clone: This may arise from a read error, as a much more abundant clone is one base away. V usage is TRBV5-1 and J usage is TRBJ2-1; 7 nucleotides agree with TRBD1. The CDR3 spans 15 residues. The ends lost 7 bases at V and 7 bases at J; junction bases unmatched: 14. Germline V gives CDR1 SGHRS, CDR2 YFSETQ. The CDR3 DNA reads TGCGCCAGCGCTCTGGACAGGATAGGTAGGAATGAGCAGTTCTTC. Its protein product is CASALDRIGRNEQFF.

J is TRBJ2-5 and V is TRBV28; 9 bases line up with TRBD1. The CDR3 has 15 residues. Germline lookup yields CDR1 MDHEN and CDR2 SYDVKM. V was clipped by 5 bases and J by 4 bases; unmatched bases: 8. In nucleotides, the CDR3 is TGTGCCAGCAGTCTAGGACAGGGGAGGGGAGAGACCCAGTACTTC. It specifies CASSLGQGRGETQYF.

This clone was recorded only once. V and J are TRBV30 and TRBJ1-4; possible D gene TRBD1, 5 bases. Germline V gene lookup returns CDR1 GTSNPN and CDR2 SVGIG (reference sequence). V was clipped by 2 bases and J by 6 bases, with 16 bases between them. This CDR3 has 15 residues. CDR3 amino acids: CAWSLRQGYDEKLFF. CDR3 coding DNA: TGTGCCTGGAGTCTCCGGCAGGGCTATGATGAAAAACTGTTTTTT.